Listed below are T cell receptor beta chains from one sample, sequenced in a study of cytomegalovirus exposure and HLA in healthy donors. Data came from immunoSEQ multiplex PCR; TCRdb stores just in-frame clones and leaves some out. The sample gives about 70,000 clones, 94% of which show up once; around 1.9% is in the top ten. The sample was PBMCs. These receptors originate from a woman between 18 and 30 years old in good health and CMV-seropositive. Each CDR3 is given with its conserved first and last residue. The D gene is left open where the match is weak. Size is stated for part of the rows, as once, few or many counts, or as a class when the clone is expanded.

TRBV7-9	-	-	TRBJ2-1	TGTGCCAGCAGCTCATCGCAGAGCAGGTTTGAGCAGTTCTTC	CASSSSQSRFEQFF
TRBV5-6	TRBD1	-	TRBJ1-2	TGTGCCAGCAGCCCCGGGACAGGGATCTATGGCTACACCTTC	CASSPGTGIYGYTF
TRBV7-2	-	-	TRBJ1-1	TGTGCCAGCAGCTTAAATCCAGGGCGGACTGAAGCTTTCTTT	CASSLNPGRTEAFF
TRBV5-4	TRBD1	once	TRBJ1-1	TGTGCCAGCAGTGGACAGGGAAATTGGATCACTGAAGCTTTCTTT	CASSGQGNWITEAFF
TRBV7-6	TRBD2	-	TRBJ2-7	TGTGCCAGCAGCTCCCTCCCGGCGGGGGGCACGAACGTGTACGAGCAGTACTTC	CASSSLPAGGTNVYEQYF
TRBV7-9	TRBD1	-	TRBJ2-3	TGTGCCAGCAGCTTAGGACAGGGAGACACAGATACGCAGTATTTT	CASSLGQGDTDTQYF
TRBV4-2	TRBD2	-	TRBJ2-3	TGTGCCAGCAGCCAAGATTGGACTAGCGGGGGGGCCATGGATACGCAGTATTTT	CASSQDWTSGGAMDTQYF
TRBV7-2	TRBD2	-	TRBJ2-7	TGTGCCAGCAGCTTAGGGGGACTAGCGTACGAGCAGTACTTC	CASSLGGLAYEQYF
TRBV7-6	-	-	TRBJ2-7	TGTGCCAGCAGCTTAGCGTCCAGCGGAGATTACTTCTACGAGCAGTACTTC	CASSLASSGDYFYEQYF
TRBV5-1	-	-	TRBJ1-4	TGCGCCAGCAGTCGCGGTTCTAATGAAAAACTGTTTTTT	CASSRGSNEKLFF
TRBV7-6	TRBD2	-	TRBJ2-1	TGTGCCAGCAGCCTCACTAGCGGGGGTGACAATGAGCAGTTCTTC	CASSLTSGGDNEQFF
TRBV5-1	-	-	TRBJ2-7	TGCGCCAGCAGCCCAGACTCCTACGAGCAGTACTTC	CASSPDSYEQYF
TRBV6-4	TRBD1	-	TRBJ2-3	TGTGCCAGCAGTGCCTTTAGCGGGGACAGGGGGCGTCAAGATACGCAGTATTTT	CASSAFSGDRGRQDTQYF
TRBV30	-	-	TRBJ2-7	TGTGCCTGGACCCCGGGGTTGCTGCACGAGCAGTACTTC	CAWTPGLLHEQYF
TRBV5-5	-	-	TRBJ2-5	TGTGCCAGCAGCCCCGGGCGCGGGGCAGGGGAGACCCAGTACTTC	CASSPGRGAGETQYF
TRBV5-6	-	-	TRBJ2-7	TGTGCCAGCAGCTGGGTGAGGAGGGGGGGGTACGAGCAGTACTTC	CASSWVRRGGYEQYF
TRBV2	TRBD1	-	TRBJ2-1	TGTGCCAGCAGTCCCGGACAGGGCTCCCACACTGAGCAGTTCTTC	CASSPGQGSHTEQFF
TRBV10-3	TRBD1	-	TRBJ2-5	TGTGCCATCAGTGACCTCGGACAGGGGGCTCAACAAGAGACCCAGTACTTC	CAISDLGQGAQQETQYF
TRBV11-2	TRBD1	-	TRBJ2-2	TGTGCCAGCAGCTCCTGGACAGGGAAGAACACCGGGGAGCTGTTTTTT	CASSSWTGKNTGELFF
TRBV6-1	-	-	TRBJ2-1	TGTGCCAGCAGTGGGGCCCACAATGAGCAGTTCTTC	CASSGAHNEQFF
TRBV27	-	-	TRBJ1-1	TGTGCCAGCAGTTTTAAGGGGGGGCCTACTGAAGCTTTCTTT	CASSFKGGPTEAFF
TRBV10-3	-	-	TRBJ2-2	TGTGCCACCGGGGTCTACACCGGGGAGCTGTTTTTT	CATGVYTGELFF
TRBV6-1	-	-	TRBJ2-3	TGTGCCAGCATCCGGGACTTCACAGATACGCAGTATTTT	CASIRDFTDTQYF
TRBV2	-	-	TRBJ2-2	TGTGCCAGCAGTGTGGAGGGGATGAACACCGGGGAGCTGTTTTTT	CASSVEGMNTGELFF
TRBV5-4	-	-	TRBJ2-3	TGTCCTAGGGGGGGGACCCAAGATACGCAGTATTTT	CPRGGTQDTQYF
TRBV7-3	-	-	TRBJ2-4	TGTGCCAGCAGCTTAGGACACCCCGGGGCCAAAAACATTCAGTACTTC	CASSLGHPGAKNIQYF
TRBV4-1	TRBD1	-	TRBJ2-3	TGCGCCAGCAGCCAGAGAGGGACAGCAGATACGCAGTATTTT	CASSQRGTADTQYF
TRBV5-1	TRBD2	-	TRBJ2-7	TGCGCCAGCAGCTTGGGGGCACTAGCGGACTCCTACGAGCAGTACTTC	CASSLGALADSYEQYF
TRBV11-3	-	few	TRBJ1-1	TGTGCCAGCAGCCGTCCGCCCGGACAGTTGAACACTGAAGCTTTCTTT	CASSRPPGQLNTEAFF
TRBV21-1	-	-	TRBJ1-2	TGTGCCAGCAGCAATTCGGGACAGGGGGCTCCCCGGATCCTCTATGGCTACACCTTC	CASSNSGQGAPRILYGYTF
TRBV28	-	-	TRBJ2-5	TGTGCCAGCAGTTCCCCCGGCAGGGAAAAAGAGACCCAGTACTTC	CASSSPGREKETQYF
TRBV30	-	-	TRBJ1-1	TGTGCCTGGAGTGCGTCAGGGTCGGGTACTGAAGCTTTCTTT	CAWSASGSGTEAFF
TRBV4-1	-	-	TRBJ2-2	TGCGCCAGCAGCCAAGACAGGGCCGATCGGTACGGGGAGCTGTTTTTT	CASSQDRADRYGELFF
TRBV9	-	once	TRBJ2-2	TGTGCCAGCAGCGTAGGCGGATCAAACACCGGGGAGCTGTTTTTT	CASSVGGSNTGELFF
TRBV10-3	-	-	TRBJ2-1	TGTGCCATCAGTGGAGACAATGAGCAGTTCTTC	CAISGDNEQFF
TRBV6-1	TRBD2	once	TRBJ2-7	TGTGCCAGCAGTGTCCCGGGACTAGCCGCCAGCTACGAGCAGTACTTC	CASSVPGLAASYEQYF
TRBV5-8	TRBD2	-	TRBJ2-2	TGTGCCAGCAGCCCTCGGGGGGGGGCGAACACCGGGGAGCTGTTTTTT	CASSPRGGANTGELFF
TRBV2	TRBD2	-	TRBJ2-7	TGTGCCGGCTTCTCACGGCGGGAGGGTTCCTACGAGCAGTACTTC	CAGFSRREGSYEQYF
TRBV5-4	TRBD2	once	TRBJ2-1	TGTGCCAGCAGCTTGGGGTCTAGCGGGGTCTACAATGAGCAGTTCTTC	CASSLGSSGVYNEQFF
TRBV13	-	-	TRBJ2-3	TGTGCCAGCAGCTTAGGCCCCAGGGGCACAGATACGCAGTATTTT	CASSLGPRGTDTQYF
TRBV4-2	TRBD1	-	TRBJ2-2	TGTGCCAGCAGCCCCACAGGGGGCAGCACCGGGGAGCTGTTTTTT	CASSPTGGSTGELFF
TRBV2	TRBD2	-	TRBJ2-5	TGTGCCAGCAGACTAGCGGGGAAAGAGACCCAGTACTTC	CASRLAGKETQYF
TRBV27	TRBD1	-	TRBJ1-1	TGTGCCAGCAGTTTACAACCACAGGGGGCGCGTAACACTGAAGCTTTCTTT	CASSLQPQGARNTEAFF
TRBV4-3	-	-	TRBJ1-6	TGCGCCAGCAGCCAAGCTCCCCGCTCCTATAATTCACCCCTCCACTTT	CASSQAPRSYNSPLHF
TRBV25-1	-	-	TRBJ1-2	TGTGCCAGCAGTAGGGGGGAGGGCGGCTACACCTTC	CASSRGEGGYTF
TRBV7-6	-	-	TRBJ2-7	TGTGCCAGCAGCCCTGGAGCAGGGGCGACCTACGAGCAGTACTTC	CASSPGAGATYEQYF
TRBV6-1	-	-	TRBJ1-5	TGTGCCAGCAGTGAATGGACACCTAGCAATCAGCCCCAGCATTTT	CASSEWTPSNQPQHF
TRBV10-1	TRBD1	-	TRBJ2-6	TGCGCCAGCAGTGAGAACCGGGACAGGTATGACTCTGGGGCCAACGTCCTGACTTTC	CASSENRDRYDSGANVLTF
TRBV7-9	TRBD1	once	TRBJ2-7	TGTGCCAGCAGCTCCCCGGGACAGGGGGTGAGTGAGCAGTACTTC	CASSSPGQGVSEQYF